The 9 T cell receptor beta chains reported below all come from one sample, sequenced in a study of regulatory T cells in long-lasting Graves disease. Time point specified: newly diagnosed GD, antithyroid drugs for less than 3 months. TCR sequences were obtained from RNA taken from PBMCs. Construction of the TCR beta libraries employed iRepertoire HTBI primers in conjunction with Arm-PCR of CDR3 regions. TCRdb reprocessed the multiplex PCR reads via MiXCR and lists one record per CDR3 protein. The sample carries more than 300,000 distinct CDR3 sequences, roughly 17% recorded once. The sample also formed part of further work on T cells in Graves' hyperthyroidism and ophthalmopathy.

The input for sequencing was peripheral blood mononuclear cells (PBMCs), taken at new diagnosis, from a patient treated with antithyroid drugs. These receptors came from a woman under 30 with Graves disease.

About this clonotype itself: A single base separates this from a much larger clone, so it may be a read error. The rearrangement links TRBV20-1 to TRBJ1-2, with 8 bases fitting TRBD1. Trimming cost V 4 bases and J 6 bases; bases outside gene matches: 16. CDR3 length: 16 residues. Germline lookup yields CDR1 DFQATT and CDR2 SNEGSKA (reference sequence). CDR3 sequence reads: CSATPSARQGMDGYTF. In DNA, the CDR3 is TGCAGTGCTACCCCATCTGCCCGACAGGGGATGGATGGCTACACCTTC.

Comment on this clonotype: At one end the junction does not follow the germline gene, possibly because of a read error. V gene TRBV10-2 combines with J gene TRBJ2-5; D ambiguous. The germline gives CDR1 WSHSY, CDR2 SAAADI. The CDR3 covers 12 residues. In DNA form, the CDR3 reads TGTGCCAGCAGTGAACGCCTAGAGACCCAGTACTTC. Protein: CASSERLETQYF.

The chain combines TRBV2 with TRBJ2-5, with 7 bases identical to TRBD1. The V gene end was trimmed by 7 bases and the J gene end by 0 bases; junction bases not matched to a gene: 8. In germline, CDR1 is SNHLY, CDR2 FYNNEI. The CDR3 spans 15 residues. The CDR3 nucleotides are TGTGCCAGCACCCGGGGACAGCTACACCAAGAGACCCAGTACTTC. Protein: CASTRGQLHQETQYF.

This clonotype was detected ten times or more. The rearrangement links TRBV6-2 or TRBV6-3 to TRBJ2-1, with D possibly matching TRBD1 (7 bases). V was clipped by 2 bases and J by 3 bases, with 11 bases between them. The length of the CDR3 is 15 residues. Germline lookup yields CDR1 MNHEY and CDR2 SVGEGT. The CDR3, as DNA: TGTGCCAGCAGTTACGGCGGGACAGTCTACAATGAGCAGTTCTTC. It yields the protein CASSYGGTVYNEQFF.

This clonotype was counted ten times or more. The rearrangement joins TRBV10-3 to TRBJ1-1; possible D gene TRBD1, 5 bases. Trimming removed 5 bases at V and 5 bases at J, with 12 bases between. There are 13 residues in the CDR3. Germline CDR1 and CDR2: ENHRY and SYGVKD. The chain's CDR3 is CAISREGRTEAFF. CDR3 coding DNA: TGTGCCATCAGTAGGGAGGGGCGAACTGAAGCTTTCTTT.

This clonotype has only one observation. V is TRBV5-1 and J is TRBJ2-7; possible D gene TRBD2, 7 bases. This CDR3 comprises 13 residues. Trimming removed 8 bases from V and 6 bases from J, with 18 bases in between. Germline V gene sequence: CDR1 SGHRS, CDR2 YFSETQ. In nucleotides, the CDR3 is TGCGCCAGAAATCCCCGGGGGGCGTCCGAGCAGTACTTC. Residues: CARNPRGASEQYF.

Many counts were recorded for this clonotype. The V gene is TRBV18, the J gene TRBJ2-7; D may be TRBD2 (6 bases). The length of the CDR3 is 15 residues. The germline V gene encodes CDR1 KGHSH and CDR2 LQKENI. The V end lost 1 base, the J end lost 4 bases, and 14 bases lay between the germline ends. In nucleotides, the CDR3 is TGTGCCAGCTCACCACGAGTTAGCGGAGGTTACGAGCAGTACTTC. Translated: CASSPRVSGGYEQYF.

This clonotype has a handful of counts. A much larger clonotype is one base distant, so this may be a read error. The chain has TRBV2 and TRBJ2-1, with 10 nucleotides matching TRBD2. This CDR3 region has 14 residues. Trimming took 6 bases from V and 3 from J; bases not matched to a gene: 2. From germline, CDR1 is SNHLY and CDR2 FYNNEI. The CDR3 bases are TGTGCCAGCAGAACTAGCGGGAACTACAATGAGCAGTTCTTC. Protein sequence: CASRTSGNYNEQFF.

This chain links TRBV20-1 with TRBJ2-1, with 7 bases aligning to TRBD1. The CDR3 runs 17 residues. Unmatched junction bases numbered 20, after V lost 6 bases and J lost 6 bases. The germline gives CDR1 DFQATT, CDR2 SNEGSKA (reference sequence). The CDR3 protein is CSAETTDRVKLVNEQFF. CDR3 nucleotides: TGCAGTGCCGAAACGACAGACAGGGTCAAGTTAGTCAATGAGCAGTTCTTC.